This T cell receptor beta chain originates from a study of cytomegalovirus exposure and HLA in healthy donors. Study observations and caveats: Among donors in an Asian-associated ancestry cluster, a later analysis reportedly found fewer N-insertions than the approximately 670-donor mean. Follow-up analysis found HLA locus-dependent TCR association rates, highest for DRB1 and lowest for HLA-C.

On this clone itself: The antigen is undetermined.

The V gene lost 4 bases and the J gene lost 7 bases, with 8 bases spanning the gap. This CDR3 spans 11 amino acids. CDR1 is LNHDA and CDR2 is SQIVND in the germline V gene (reference sequence). The PCR employed 60 Vbeta primers together with 13 Jbeta primers. Generated by immunoSEQ multiplex PCR, the TCRdb table keeps only in-frame clones and is missing some. The repertoire holds some 210,000 clones, with roughly four fifths as singletons. The J gene is TRBJ2-7, the V gene TRBV19; tentatively, D is TRBD1 (6 bases). The sequencing input was PBMCs. This receptor was identified in a woman between 45 and 60 years old in good health and CMV-seropositive. Here the CDR3 DNA reads TGTGCCAGTAGTAGAGACAGGGAGCAGTACTTC. It specifies CASSRDREQYF. Full variable domain (rest looked up from reference TRBV19 and TRBJ2-7): DGGITQSPKYLFRKEGQNVTLSCEQNLNHDAMYWYRQDPGQGLRLIYYSQIVNDFQKGDIAEGYSVSREKKESFPLTVTSAQKNPTAFYLCASSRDREQYFGPGTRLTVT.